The present TCR beta chain was sequenced within a study of T cell responses to AZD1222 COVID-19 vaccine (TCRdb year 2021). As for the study more broadly: AZD1222 recipients with second doses at about 4 weeks or about 12 weeks were pooled, because spike-specific TCR depth and breadth did not differ between schedules. A total of approximately 240 trial participants underwent TCR sequencing, of whom about 200 had received two doses of AZD1222 and some 25 had received two doses of the MenACWY control vaccine. Trial participants were enrolled by age into subgroups of 18-55, 56-69 and 70-plus years, and around 150, 29 and 61 TCR-sequenced participants, respectively, were included in these subgroups.

At the junction V is shortened by 2 bases and J by 10 bases, with 11 bases in between. Reading the germline V gene gives CDR1 ENHRY and CDR2 SYGVKD. The cysteine opens and the phenylalanine closes a CDR3 of 12 amino acids. Of all the DNA, just the CDR3 is kept, 36 bases in frame from base 1. The CDR3 regions of human TCRbeta chains were analyzed by immunosequencing. Per the source publication's procedure: Repertoire TCRs were checked for matches against a reference library of SARS-CoV-2-specific TCRs that had been generated using the MIRA antigen-specificity platform. Breadth meant the fraction of unique TCRs that were SARS-CoV-2-associated, whereas depth meant the fraction of total T cells that were SARS-CoV-2-associated. Each spike-specific TCR was assigned to its reactive spike region and to a CD4 or CD8 class using the MIRA data. Log10-transformed breadth and depth values were compared by one-way ANOVA with Sidak's multiple comparisons tests. TCRdb provides this immuneACCESS table in a form limited to in-frame rearrangements. Some clones are lacking; in checked studies, under half of them reflect an unresolved V gene, and why the rest are absent is not known. The V and J calls and the clone size are those of that table, but D and trimming were determined from the DNA. The sample records tens of thousands of clones, 80% to 90% of which are singletons. 10% of the sample is held by the ten biggest clonotypes.

Remarks on this clone: It lacks a known antigen. No much larger clone is present one base from it, and per-base qualities are unavailable.

General findings and caveats noted by the study authors: Conclusions about previously exposed vaccinees were limited because only 5 or 6 AZD1222 recipients were SARS-CoV-2 seropositive at baseline. After two AZD1222 doses, spike-specific TCR breadth and depth were significantly higher than at day 0 and than in MenACWY recipients. Because no samples from the day 14 peak response were available, repertoires could be characterized only after the peak T cell response. The vaccine-associated CD4 TCRs covered the entire spike protein, and the dominant responses fell in regions 160-218 and 743-854. Participants were mostly white British, with more females than males. The authors suggested clonal diversity may have been underestimated. Epitopes outside the regions mutated in the B.1.351 and B.1.1.7 variants were reportedly recognized by nearly half of the unique spike-specific TCRs. In the small 56-69-year group, the increase in depth fell short of significance, most likely because of low power.

The sample's time point label, decoded: baseline before first vaccination. The vaccinee samples were drawn from two UK trials, COV001 and COV002, one of which was a single-blind randomized controlled phase 2/3 trial testing AZD1222 (ChAdOx1 nCoV-19) in healthy adults. For TCRbeta chain sequencing, PBMC samples were collected from trial participants at day 0 and at day 28 after the second dose. The material was peripheral blood, obtained on day 0 of AZD1222 vaccination. The receptor was derived from an adult in good health. The chain was built from TRBV10-3 and TRBJ2-5; the D gene remains uncertain. The nucleotide sequence is given as TGTGCCATCAGTGAGACGAAGCAGCGCCAGTACTTC. Translated, this gives CAISETKQRQYF.